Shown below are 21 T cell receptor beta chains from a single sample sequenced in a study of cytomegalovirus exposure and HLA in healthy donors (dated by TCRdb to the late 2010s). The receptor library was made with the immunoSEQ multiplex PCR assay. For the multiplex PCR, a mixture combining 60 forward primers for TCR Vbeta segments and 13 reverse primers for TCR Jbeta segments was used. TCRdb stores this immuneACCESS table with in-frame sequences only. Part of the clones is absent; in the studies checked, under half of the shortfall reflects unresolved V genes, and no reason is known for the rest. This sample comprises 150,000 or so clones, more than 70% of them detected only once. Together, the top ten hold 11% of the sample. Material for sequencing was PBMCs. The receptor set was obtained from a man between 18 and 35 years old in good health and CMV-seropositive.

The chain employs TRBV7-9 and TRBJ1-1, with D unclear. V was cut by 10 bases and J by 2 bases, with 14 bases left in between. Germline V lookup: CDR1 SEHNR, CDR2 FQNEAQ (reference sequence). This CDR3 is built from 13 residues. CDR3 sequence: CATGPSPNTEAFF. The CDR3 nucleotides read TGTGCCACCGGACCTAGCCCTAACACTGAAGCTTTCTTT.

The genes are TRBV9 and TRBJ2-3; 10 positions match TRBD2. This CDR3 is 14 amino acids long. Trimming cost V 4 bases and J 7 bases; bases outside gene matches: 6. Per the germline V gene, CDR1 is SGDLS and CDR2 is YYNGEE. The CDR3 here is CASSSRTSGNTQYF. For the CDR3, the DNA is TGTGCCAGCAGCTCCAGGACTAGCGGAAATACGCAGTATTTT.

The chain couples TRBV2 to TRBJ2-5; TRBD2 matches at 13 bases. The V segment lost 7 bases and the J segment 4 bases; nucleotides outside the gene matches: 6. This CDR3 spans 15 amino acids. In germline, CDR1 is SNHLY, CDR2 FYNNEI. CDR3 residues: CASIGLAGDGETQYF. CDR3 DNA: TGTGCCAGCATCGGACTAGCGGGAGACGGAGAGACCCAGTACTTC.

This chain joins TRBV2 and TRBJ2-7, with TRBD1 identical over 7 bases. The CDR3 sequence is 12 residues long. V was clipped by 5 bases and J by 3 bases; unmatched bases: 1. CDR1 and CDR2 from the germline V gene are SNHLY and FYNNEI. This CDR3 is CASSRQGYEQYF. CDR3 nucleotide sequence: TGTGCCAGCAGTCGACAGGGCTACGAGCAGTACTTC.

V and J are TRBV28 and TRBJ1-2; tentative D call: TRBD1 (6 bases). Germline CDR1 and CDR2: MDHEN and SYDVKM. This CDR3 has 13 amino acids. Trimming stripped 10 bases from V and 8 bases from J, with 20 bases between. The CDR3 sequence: CATLLSQGNGYTF. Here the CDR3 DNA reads TGTGCCACCTTACTATCGCAGGGGAACGGCTACACCTTC.

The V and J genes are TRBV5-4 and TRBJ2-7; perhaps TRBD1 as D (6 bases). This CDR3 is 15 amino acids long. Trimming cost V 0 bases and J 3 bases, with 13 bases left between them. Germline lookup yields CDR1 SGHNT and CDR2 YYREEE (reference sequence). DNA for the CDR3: TGTGCCAGCAGCTTGGAGGTCAGGGGTGGCTACGAGCAGTACTTC. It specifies CASSLEVRGGYEQYF.

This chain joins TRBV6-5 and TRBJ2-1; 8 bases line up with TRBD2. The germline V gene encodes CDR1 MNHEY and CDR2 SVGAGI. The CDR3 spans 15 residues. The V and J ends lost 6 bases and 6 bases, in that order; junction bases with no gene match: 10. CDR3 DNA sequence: TGTGCCAGCAGGGACTACAGCGGGAGTTTCAATGAGCAGTTCTTC. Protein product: CASRDYSGSFNEQFF.

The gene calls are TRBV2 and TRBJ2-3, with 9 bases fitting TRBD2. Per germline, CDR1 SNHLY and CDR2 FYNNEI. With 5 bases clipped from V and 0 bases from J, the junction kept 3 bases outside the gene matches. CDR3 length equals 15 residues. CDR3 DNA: TGTGCCAGCAGTCAGCGGGAGGCGAGCACAGATACGCAGTATTTT. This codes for CASSQREASTDTQYF.

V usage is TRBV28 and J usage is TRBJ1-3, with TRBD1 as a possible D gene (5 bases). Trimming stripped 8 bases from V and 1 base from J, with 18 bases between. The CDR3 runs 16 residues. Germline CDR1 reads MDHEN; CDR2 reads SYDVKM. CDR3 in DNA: TGTGCCAGCGTATCCCCGGGCGGGGCTTCTGGAAACACCATATATTTT. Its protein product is CASVSPGGASGNTIYF.

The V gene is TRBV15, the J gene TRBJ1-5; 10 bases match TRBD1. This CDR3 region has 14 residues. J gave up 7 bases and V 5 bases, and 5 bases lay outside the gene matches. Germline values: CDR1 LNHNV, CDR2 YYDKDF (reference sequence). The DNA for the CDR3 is TGTGCCACCAGCCTGGACAGGGGGACACAGCCCCAGCATTTT. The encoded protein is CATSLDRGTQPQHF.

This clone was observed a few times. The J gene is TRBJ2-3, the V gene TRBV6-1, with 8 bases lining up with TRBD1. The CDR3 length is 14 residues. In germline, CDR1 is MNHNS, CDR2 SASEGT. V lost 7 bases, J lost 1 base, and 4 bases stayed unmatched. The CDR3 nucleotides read TGTGCCAGCAAGGACAGGGCGGGCACAGATACGCAGTATTTT. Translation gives CASKDRAGTDTQYF.

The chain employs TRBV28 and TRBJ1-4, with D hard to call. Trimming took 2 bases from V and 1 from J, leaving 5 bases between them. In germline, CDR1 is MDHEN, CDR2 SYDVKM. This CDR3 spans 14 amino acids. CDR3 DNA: TGTGCCAGCAGTTTACCCGGAACTAATGAAAAACTGTTTTTT. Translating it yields CASSLPGTNEKLFF.

The DNA for the CDR3 is TGCGCCAGCAGCCCCCAAGGACTAGGGGCCTACGAGCAGTACTTC. This gives the protein CASSPQGLGAYEQYF. V is TRBV4-1 and J is TRBJ2-7; 7 bases map to TRBD2. CDR3 length: 15 amino acids. CDR1 and CDR2 from the germline V gene are MGHRA and YSYEKL. With 4 bases clipped from V and 2 bases from J, the junction kept 8 bases outside the gene matches.

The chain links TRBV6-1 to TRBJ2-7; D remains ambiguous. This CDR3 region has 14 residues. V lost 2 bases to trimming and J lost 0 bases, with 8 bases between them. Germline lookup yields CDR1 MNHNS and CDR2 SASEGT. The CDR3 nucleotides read TGTGCCAGCAGTGAACCCAACAGCTCCTACGAGCAGTACTTC. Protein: CASSEPNSSYEQYF.

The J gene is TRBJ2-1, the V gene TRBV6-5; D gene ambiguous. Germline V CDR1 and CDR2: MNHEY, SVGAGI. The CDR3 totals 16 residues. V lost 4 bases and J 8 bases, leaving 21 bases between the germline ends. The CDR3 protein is CASSSLSDWVLDEQFF. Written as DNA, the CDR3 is TGTGCCAGCAGTTCCTTATCCGACTGGGTCCTGGATGAGCAGTTCTTC.

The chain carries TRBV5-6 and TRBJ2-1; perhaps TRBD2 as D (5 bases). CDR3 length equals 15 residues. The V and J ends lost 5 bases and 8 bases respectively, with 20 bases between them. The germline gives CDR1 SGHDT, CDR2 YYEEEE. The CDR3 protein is CASSSRGLTRDEQFF. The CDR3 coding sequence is TGTGCCAGCAGTAGTCGCGGACTGACGCGCGATGAGCAGTTCTTC.

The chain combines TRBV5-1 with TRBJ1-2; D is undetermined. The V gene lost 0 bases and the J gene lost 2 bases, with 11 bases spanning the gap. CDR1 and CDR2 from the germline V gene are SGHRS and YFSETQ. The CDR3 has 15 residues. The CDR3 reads CASSLVADMNYGYTF. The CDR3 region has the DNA TGCGCCAGCAGCTTGGTTGCGGATATGAACTATGGCTACACCTTC.

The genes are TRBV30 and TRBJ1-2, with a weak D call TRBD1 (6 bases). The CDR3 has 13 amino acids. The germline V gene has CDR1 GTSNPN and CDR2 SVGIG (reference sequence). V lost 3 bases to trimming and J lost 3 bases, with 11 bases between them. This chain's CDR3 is CAWSEGEYYGYTF. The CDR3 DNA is TGTGCCTGGAGCGAGGGGGAGTACTATGGCTACACCTTC.

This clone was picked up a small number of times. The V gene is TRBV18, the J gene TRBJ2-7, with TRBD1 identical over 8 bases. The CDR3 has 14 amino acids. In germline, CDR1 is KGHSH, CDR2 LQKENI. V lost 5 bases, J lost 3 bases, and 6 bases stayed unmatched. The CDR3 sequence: CASSVGQGIYEQYF. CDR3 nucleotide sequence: TGTGCCAGCTCAGTCGGACAGGGTATCTACGAGCAGTACTTC.

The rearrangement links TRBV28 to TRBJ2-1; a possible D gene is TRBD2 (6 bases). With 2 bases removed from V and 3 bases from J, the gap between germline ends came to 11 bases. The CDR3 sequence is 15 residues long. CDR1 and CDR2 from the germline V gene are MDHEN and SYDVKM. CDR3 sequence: CASSLASAYYNEQFF. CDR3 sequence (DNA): TGTGCCAGCAGTTTAGCTAGCGCGTACTACAATGAGCAGTTCTTC.

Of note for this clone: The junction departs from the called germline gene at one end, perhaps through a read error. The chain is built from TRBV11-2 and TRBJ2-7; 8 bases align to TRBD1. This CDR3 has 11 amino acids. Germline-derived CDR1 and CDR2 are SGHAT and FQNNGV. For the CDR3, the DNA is TGTGCCAGCAGCGGCAGGACAGGGTCCGACTTC. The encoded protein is CASSGRTGSDF.